The clone carrying this T cell receptor beta chain was recorded at least ten times. Its antigen is undetermined. This related bone marrow graft donor gave peripheral blood on the day of marrow donation. The data derive from a study of T cells after posttransplantation cyclophosphamide. The CDR3 extends over 15 amino acids. Germline V gene lookup returns CDR1 MGHRA and CDR2 YSYEKL. With 3 bases removed from V and 0 bases from J, the gap between germline ends came to 12 bases. Clones were sequenced by immunoSEQ multiplex PCR, and TCRdb holds only the in-frame ones, with some missing. Listed for the sample are 35,000 to 55,000 clones, none seen a single time. The study's findings and limits: Skin or GI-infiltrating T cells shared few TRB sequences with blood. Recipient CMV seropositivity and CMV reactivation strongly tracked TRB clonality. Donor CD8+ memory clones often dominated recipient blood repertoires at later times.

The genes are TRBV4-1 and TRBJ2-7, with D possibly TRBD1 on 6 matching bases. Sequencing input: PBMCs. This sequence originates from a man in his forties in good health, CMV-negative, and a related stem cell transplant donor. In nucleotides, the CDR3 is TGCGCCAGCAGCCACCGTCAGGGGAGCTCCTACGAGCAGTACTTC. Translated: CASSHRQGSSYEQYF.